A selection of T cell receptor beta chains follows, all from one sample in a study of blood T cell repertoires in COVID-19. Clones were sequenced by immunoSEQ multiplex PCR, and TCRdb holds only the in-frame ones, with some missing. The sample consists of under 350,000 clones, around 85% of them appearing once. Input material: PBMCs or T cells enriched from blood (not recorded which). These receptors all come from a woman in her thirties or forties with acute COVID-19. CDR3s include the opening cysteine and the closing phenylalanine or tryptophan. Fields, in order: J gene, clone size, D gene, V gene, CDR3 protein, CDR3 DNA. The D gene is left open where the match is weak. Expanded clones get a size class; other rows say once, few or many, or leave the size out.

TRBJ1-1 | . | TRBD1 | TRBV5-4 | CASSLPPGQLTSTFF | TGTGCCAGCAGCTTGCCGCCGGGACAGCTAACCTCGACGTTCTTT
TRBJ2-5 | . | TRBD2 | TRBV7-2 | CASSPGLVEETQYF | TGTGCCAGCAGCCCGGGACTAGTGGAAGAGACCCAGTACTTC
TRBJ1-5 | . | TRBD1 | TRBV7-8 | CASSSGTGGNQPQHF | TGTGCCAGCAGCTCAGGGACAGGGGGAAATCAGCCCCAGCATTTT
TRBJ2-1 | . | TRBD2 | TRBV7-2 | CASSPLAGGRGEQFF | TGTGCCAGCAGCCCACTAGCGGGAGGGCGGGGTGAGCAGTTCTTC
TRBJ2-2 | . | . | TRBV27 | CASSLWQSNTGELFF | TGTGCCAGCAGTTTATGGCAGTCGAACACCGGGGAGCTGTTTTTT
TRBJ1-4 | . | . | TRBV25-1 | CASSGDLQGLNEKLFF | TGTGCCAGCAGTGGAGACCTACAGGGCCTTAATGAAAAACTGTTTTTT
TRBJ1-1 | . | . | TRBV4-2 | CASSPQTGNTEAFF | TGTGCCAGCAGCCCCCAGACGGGAAACACTGAAGCTTTCTTT
TRBJ1-4 | . | TRBD1 | TRBV24-1 | CATSDLADRGRGKLFF | TGTGCCACCAGTGACCTCGCGGACAGGGGACGAGGAAAACTGTTTTTT
TRBJ1-2 | . | . | TRBV28 | CASRKWGGEPSNYGYTF | TGTGCCAGCCGTAAATGGGGCGGTGAACCGTCTAACTATGGCTACACCTTC
TRBJ2-7 | . | . | TRBV2 | CASSVDWAGSTNEQYF | TGTGCCAGCAGTGTCGACTGGGCGGGATCGACCAACGAGCAGTACTTC
TRBJ1-3 | few | . | TRBV5-3 | CARSTKGEGGNTIYF | TGTGCCAGAAGCACAAAAGGTGAGGGTGGAAACACCATATATTTT
TRBJ2-7 | . | TRBD1 | TRBV6-5 | CASRGTGGRSEEQYF | TGTGCCAGCAGGGGGACAGGGGGAAGATCTGAGGAGCAGTACTTC
TRBJ2-7 | . | . | TRBV6-6 | CASSYFRGEQYF | TGTGCCAGCAGTTACTTCAGGGGCGAGCAGTACTTC
TRBJ1-3 | once | TRBD1 | TRBV3-1/TRBV3-2 | CASSQTGGTGNTIYF | TGTGCCAGCAGCCAAACAGGGGGCACTGGAAACACCATATATTTT
TRBJ2-2 | . | . | TRBV2 | CASSEKGLTGTGELFF | TGTGCCAGCAGTGAAAAGGGACTGACGGGGACCGGGGAGCTGTTTTTT
TRBJ2-3 | . | . | TRBV14 | CASSHGGAGTQYF | TGTGCCAGCAGCCATGGCGGGGCGGGTACGCAGTATTTT
TRBJ2-5 | . | TRBD2 | TRBV7-9 | CASSGGSGGAETQYF | TGTGCCAGCAGCGGAGGTAGCGGGGGGGCGGAGACCCAGTACTTC
TRBJ2-2 | . | . | TRBV7-3 | CASSLSGAGELFF | TGTGCCAGCAGCTTATCGGGGGCCGGGGAGCTGTTTTTT
TRBJ1-2 | . | . | TRBV4-1 | CASSQDPAGDYGYTF | TGCGCCAGCAGCCAAGATCCCGCAGGGGACTATGGCTACACCTTC
TRBJ2-7 | . | . | TRBV7-9 | CASSLIRGEQYF | TGTGCCAGCAGCTTAATAAGGGGCGAGCAGTACTTC
TRBJ2-3 | few | TRBD1 | TRBV28 | CASKNRDRATDTQYF | TGTGCCAGCAAGAACCGGGACAGAGCCACAGATACGCAGTATTTT
TRBJ2-1 | . | TRBD1 | TRBV19 | CASSIGGTGVHEQFF | TGTGCCAGTAGTATAGGCGGGACAGGGGTGCATGAGCAGTTCTTC
TRBJ1-1 | few | . | TRBV7-2 | CASSWGVRVNTEAFF | TGTGCCAGCAGCTGGGGGGTCCGTGTGAACACTGAAGCTTTCTTT
TRBJ2-7 | . | . | TRBV7-8 | CASSQGGYEQYF | TGTGCCAGCAGCCAAGGGGGCTACGAGCAGTACTTC
TRBJ2-7 | . | TRBD2 | TRBV6-5 | CASSWGGEQYF | TGTGCCAGCAGTTGGGGGGGCGAGCAGTACTTC
TRBJ2-1 | few | TRBD2 | TRBV7-3 | CASSPGTSPNYNEQFF | TGTGCCAGCAGCCCGGGGACTAGCCCCAACTACAATGAGCAGTTCTTC
TRBJ2-1 | . | . | TRBV4-3 | CASSQQWAAARFF | TGCGCCAGCAGCCAACAGTGGGCTGCAGCTCGGTTCTTC
TRBJ1-2 | . | . | TRBV5-1 | CASSLGAGYFF | TGCGCCAGCAGCTTGGGGGCAGGGTATTTCTTC